A selection of T cell receptor beta chains follows, all from one sample in a study of shared clonotypes between healthy human individuals. The table came from immunoSEQ multiplex PCR; TCRdb's copy has only in-frame clones and leaves some out. This table has roughly 760,000 clones, about 74% appearing once. The specimen was memory CD4+ T cells sorted from blood. These receptors all stem from a woman in her 30s in good health. The CDR3 runs from the conserved cysteine through the conserved F or W. The D gene is left open where the match is weak. Clone size is shown for a subset of rows, as once, few, many or a class of expanded clone.

- | TRBJ1-1 | TRBV10-2 | - | CASSESGRARTEAFF | TGCGCCAGCAGTGAGTCAGGAAGGGCTAGGACTGAAGCTTTCTTT
- | TRBJ1-1 | TRBV18 | - | CASSPLDRGAEAFF | TGTGCCAGCTCACCCCTAGACAGAGGCGCTGAAGCTTTCTTT
TRBD2 | TRBJ2-5 | TRBV6-1 | - | CASSEDAPGLAGAVTQYF | TGTGCCAGCAGTGAAGACGCCCCCGGACTAGCGGGAGCGGTGACCCAGTACTTC
- | TRBJ2-2 | TRBV30 | - | CAWRPGPSRELFF | TGTGCCTGGAGGCCGGGGCCCTCAAGGGAGCTGTTTTTT
TRBD2 | TRBJ2-7 | TRBV30 | - | CAWSEWGLRGDEQYF | TGTGCCTGGAGTGAGTGGGGGTTGCGGGGGGACGAGCAGTACTTC
- | TRBJ2-1 | TRBV7-6 | - | CASSAGALAQFF | TGTGCCAGCAGCGCAGGTGCTTTAGCGCAGTTCTTC
- | TRBJ2-3 | TRBV5-8 | few | CASSFSRTQYF | TGTGCCAGCAGCTTTAGCCGTACGCAGTATTTT
- | TRBJ2-6 | TRBV5-1 | - | CASSSGTLFSGANVLTF | TGCGCCAGCAGTTCCGGGACACTGTTCTCTGGGGCCAACGTCCTGACTTTC
- | TRBJ1-3 | TRBV30 | few | CAWRGRSGNTIYF | TGTGCCTGGAGGGGCAGATCTGGAAACACCATATATTTT
TRBD2 | TRBJ2-7 | TRBV6-6 | once | CASSYRTSPYYEQYF | TGTGCCAGCAGCTACCGGACTAGCCCCTACTACGAGCAGTACTTC
- | TRBJ1-2 | TRBV19 | - | CASSPLKGSGGYTF | TGTGCCAGTAGTCCCTTAAAGGGGTCGGGTGGCTACACCTTC
- | TRBJ1-2 | TRBV28 | - | CASLPSDQGHVNYGYTF | TGTGCCTCCCTCCCATCGGATCAGGGGCACGTTAACTATGGCTACACCTTC
TRBD1 | TRBJ1-5 | TRBV28 | once | CASSPTGDQPQHF | TGTGCCAGCAGTCCCACAGGGGACCAGCCCCAGCATTTT
- | TRBJ1-1 | TRBV9 | - | CASSVVKRDDTEAFF | TGTGCCAGCAGCGTAGTGAAGAGGGATGACACTGAAGCTTTCTTT
TRBD1 | TRBJ1-1 | TRBV5-3 | few | CARSLAGDREPEAFF | TGTGCCAGAAGCTTGGCCGGTGACAGGGAGCCTGAAGCTTTCTTT
- | TRBJ2-1 | TRBV6-5 | few | CASRRASDPEQFF | TGTGCCAGCAGACGGGCTAGCGACCCTGAGCAGTTCTTC
- | TRBJ1-1 | TRBV6-1 | - | CASKFIGAEAFF | TGTGCCAGCAAGTTCATAGGAGCTGAAGCTTTCTTT
- | TRBJ1-2 | TRBV28 | - | CASSSTALYGYTF | TGTGCCAGCAGCTCGACAGCCCTCTATGGCTACACCTTC
TRBD2 | TRBJ2-7 | TRBV28 | - | CASSSGLAGGVQYF | TGTGCCAGCAGTTCCGGACTAGCGGGAGGGGTGCAGTACTTC
- | TRBJ2-7 | TRBV9 | - | CASSVGSSLGVLEQYF | TGTGCCAGCAGCGTAGGGTCTAGTTTAGGAGTTCTCGAGCAGTACTTC
TRBD1 | TRBJ1-1 | TRBV6-1 | - | CASSEAQTGAKNTEAFF | TGTGCCAGCAGTGAAGCGCAGACAGGGGCTAAGAACACTGAAGCTTTCTTT
- | TRBJ2-3 | TRBV15 | - | CATSRVEPSTDTQYF | TGTGCCACCAGCAGAGTTGAACCTAGCACAGATACGCAGTATTTT